The 32 T cell receptor beta chains below come from one sample, sequenced in a study of T cells in Graves' hyperthyroidism and ophthalmopathy. TCR beta CDR3 sequences were amplified from RNA transcripts. Initially, a first-round RT-PCR of the TCR CDR3 employed the HTBI primer set. Each CDR3 protein gets one entry after TCRdb re-called the multiplex PCR reads with MiXCR. The sample has approximately 700,000 distinct CDR3 sequences; around 17% are singletons. The sample consisted of blood. The source is a man aged 18 to 35 with Graves' hyperthyroidism.

The chain employs TRBV9 and TRBJ1-3; D is unclear. The CDR3 covers 15 residues. CDR1 and CDR2 (germline): SGDLS, YYNGEE. Deletions cut 2 bases from V and 0 bases from J, with 9 bases between. The CDR3 here is CASSVRGNSGNTIYF. The CDR3 nucleotides read TGTGCCAGCAGCGTTCGGGGAAACTCTGGAAACACCATATATTTT.

This clonotype was counted between two and nine times. The J gene is TRBJ2-2, the V gene TRBV20-1; 10 positions match TRBD2. The V gene end was trimmed by 3 bases and the J gene end by 8 bases; junction bases not matched to a gene: 15. Germline CDR1 and CDR2: DFQATT and SNEGSKA (reference sequence). The CDR3 spans 17 residues. The CDR3 region is CSASGLADSRGFGELFF. CDR3 DNA sequence: TGCAGTGCTAGCGGACTAGCGGACTCTCGGGGCTTTGGGGAGCTGTTTTTT.

This clonotype was counted many times. J is TRBJ2-7 and V is TRBV5-1; D not certain. The CDR3 length is 13 residues. CDR1 is SGHRS, CDR2 YFSETQ, per germline. V was trimmed by 2 bases and J by 2 bases, leaving 8 bases between them. In DNA, the CDR3 is TGCGCCAGCAGCTTTAACAGCGCCTACGAGCAGTACTTC. Its protein product is CASSFNSAYEQYF.

Many counts were recorded for this clonotype. The rearrangement uses TRBV20-1 and TRBJ1-2; 8 bases line up with TRBD1. Germline CDR1 and CDR2: DFQATT and SNEGSKA (reference sequence). J gave up 4 bases and V 0 bases, and 4 bases lay outside the gene matches. This CDR3 contains 14 residues. The CDR3 region has the DNA TGCAGTGCTAGAGACAGGGGGCAGAGCTATGGCTACACCTTC. Translation: CSARDRGQSYGYTF.

The V gene is TRBV11-1, the J gene TRBJ1-4; D is uncertain. Trimming took 5 bases from V and 8 from J, leaving 15 bases between them. Germline-derived CDR1 and CDR2 are SGHAT and FQDESV (reference sequence). The CDR3 contains 14 residues. CDR3 residues: CASSAGPFSEKLFF. CDR3 bases: TGTGCCAGCAGCGCAGGCCCTTTTTCCGAAAAACTGTTTTTT.

This clonotype was observed a few times. The chain combines TRBV28 with TRBJ2-7; 8 nucleotides align to TRBD1. V gave up 1 base and J gave up 3 bases; unmatched junction bases: 2. This CDR3 is built from 14 residues. The germline V gene has CDR1 MDHEN and CDR2 SYDVKM. The CDR3 loop reads CASSLYTGGYEQYF. As DNA, the CDR3 is TGTGCCAGCAGTTTATACACAGGGGGCTACGAGCAGTACTTC. The whole variable domain, filled in from reference TRBV28 and TRBJ2-7, reads DVKVTQSSRYLVKRTGEKVFLECVQDMDHENMFWYRQDPGLGLRLIYFSYDVKMKEKGDIPEGYSVSREKKERFSLILESASTNQTSMYLCASSLYTGGYEQYFGPGTRLTVT.

This clonotype has ten or more counts. V gene TRBV20-1 combines with J gene TRBJ2-4, with a weak D call TRBD2 (5 bases). The ends were cut back, 6 bases at V and 6 bases at J, with 12 bases in the middle. Germline-derived CDR1 and CDR2 are DFQATT and SNEGSKA (reference sequence). The CDR3 extends over 12 amino acids. The CDR3 nucleotides read TGCAGTGCCAAACGAGGGTTAAACATTCAGTACTTC. Translated, it gives CSAKRGLNIQYF.

At least ten counts were recorded for this clonotype. V gene TRBV28 combines with J gene TRBJ2-5, with unresolved D. Trimming stripped 5 bases from V and 1 base from J, with 11 bases between. Germline V lookup: CDR1 MDHEN, CDR2 SYDVKM. The CDR3 spans 14 residues. CDR3 region: CASSPGWTQETQYF. CDR3 bases: TGTGCCAGCAGTCCCGGGTGGACCCAAGAGACCCAGTACTTC.

This clonotype was detected ten times or more. The chain joins TRBV6-1 to TRBJ2-7; 15 bases line up with TRBD2. The length of the CDR3 is 18 residues. CDR1 is MNHNS and CDR2 is SASEGT in the germline V gene. V was pared by 6 bases and J by 0 bases, with 9 bases of the junction left unmatched. This CDR3 reads CASSQPGTSGRSSYEQYF. The CDR3 DNA reads TGTGCCAGCAGCCAACCCGGGACTAGCGGGAGGAGCTCCTACGAGCAGTACTTC.

The J gene is TRBJ1-4, the V gene TRBV12-5; TRBD1 matches at 8 bases. After removal of 5 bases from V and 3 bases from J, the junction contained 5 bases not matched to a gene. CDR3 length: 15 amino acids. CDR1 is LGHNT and CDR2 is FRNRAP in the germline V gene. CDR3: CASGTPDRANEKLFF. CDR3 DNA sequence: TGTGCTAGTGGTACCCCGGACAGGGCTAATGAAAAACTGTTTTTT.

The V and J genes are TRBV29-1 and TRBJ2-7; 8 positions match TRBD1. The CDR3 covers 14 residues. V lost 5 bases and J lost 7; bases outside the gene matches: 13. Per the germline V gene, CDR1 is SQVTM and CDR2 is ANQGSEA. CDR3 sequence (DNA): TGCAGCGTTAAACGGACAGGGAAGATGGAAGAGCAGTACTTC. Translating gives CSVKRTGKMEEQYF.

This clonotype was found a few times. The chain couples TRBV14 to TRBJ1-4, with D tentatively TRBD1 (6 bases). The length of the CDR3 is 18 residues. V gave up 3 bases and J gave up 3 bases, with 20 bases separating them. Germline V gene data show CDR1 as SGHDN and CDR2 as FVKESK. The CDR3 DNA is TGTGCCAGCAGCCATACATTCGTCAGGGGACCAGCTAATGAAAAACTGTTTTTT. It translates to CASSHTFVRGPANEKLFF.

This clonotype was observed at least ten times. CDR3 loop: CASSYSDPTQYF. CDR3 DNA sequence: TGTGCCAGCAGTTACTCGGATCCGACCCAGTACTTC. V is TRBV6-6 and J is TRBJ2-5; D not resolved. This CDR3 has 12 residues. Trimming cost V 0 bases and J 7 bases, with 6 bases left between them. Germline assignment: CDR1 MNHNY and CDR2 SVGAGI (reference sequence).

This clonotype was seen a single time. CDR3 sequence: CSVDPEAMNTEAFF. Here the CDR3 DNA reads TGCAGCGTTGATCCGGAGGCTATGAACACTGAAGCTTTCTTT. The V call is TRBV29-1, the J call TRBJ1-1; D is unresolved. Trimming left V 3 bases short and J 0 bases short, with 11 bases between. The length of the CDR3 is 14 residues. Germline V gene sequence: CDR1 SQVTM, CDR2 ANQGSEA.

Of note for this clonotype: A clone one base away is much larger, so this may be a read error. The rearrangement links TRBV5-1 to TRBJ2-1; the D gene is possibly TRBD2 (5 bases). The CDR3 is 15 amino acids. Germline V gene sequence: CDR1 SGHRS, CDR2 YFSETQ. CDR3 bases: TGCGTCAGCAGCTTGGCCGATGGGAGATTCAATGAGCAGTTCTTC. Encoded protein: CVSSLADGRFNEQFF.

The rearrangement uses TRBV2 and TRBJ2-7; no firm D call. The germline CDR1 and CDR2 sequences are SNHLY and FYNNEI. V was shortened by 4 bases and J by 4 bases, with 11 bases between the two germline ends. The CDR3 is made up of 13 amino acids. This chain's CDR3 is CASSGGPTYEQYF. In nucleotides, the CDR3 is TGTGCCAGCAGTGGGGGTCCAACGTACGAGCAGTACTTC.

The rearrangement joins TRBV11-2 to TRBJ2-2; 9 bases are a match to TRBD1. The trim removed 5 bases at V and 4 bases at J, leaving 11 bases unmatched. Germline V gene data show CDR1 as SGHAT and CDR2 as FQNNGV. The CDR3 has 17 amino acids. The CDR3 sequence: CASSIRRDRATTGELFF. CDR3 nucleotide sequence: TGTGCCAGCAGCATACGCCGGGACAGGGCGACCACCGGGGAGCTGTTTTTT.

In this sample, this clonotype turned up a few times. This chain uses TRBV20-1 with TRBJ2-7; 13 bases agree with TRBD2. In germline, CDR1 is DFQATT, CDR2 SNEGSKA (reference sequence). V lost 2 bases and J lost 3; bases outside the gene matches: 7. The CDR3 sequence is 16 residues long. CDR3 loop: CSARTGTSGKIYEQYF. Here the CDR3 DNA reads TGCAGTGCTAGAACCGGGACTAGCGGGAAGATCTACGAGCAGTACTTC.

This clonotype was detected ten times or more. The V call is TRBV20-1, the J call TRBJ2-1; no reliable D call. The V gene's germline CDR1 is DFQATT and CDR2 SNEGSKA (reference sequence). The V end was cut by 5 bases, the J end by 6 bases, with 8 bases between. This CDR3 region has 11 residues. CDR3 amino acids: CSAPDLNEQFF. The CDR3 DNA reads as TGCAGTGCTCCGGATCTCAATGAGCAGTTCTTC.

This clonotype was detected only a few times. The chain links TRBV24-1 to TRBJ2-7; weak D call: TRBD1 (7 bases). Germline-derived CDR1 and CDR2 are KGHDR and SFDVKD. The CDR3 runs 11 residues. V lost 9 bases, J lost 6 bases, and 11 bases lay in between. DNA of the CDR3: TGTGCCACCCAGGGGGGACCCGAGCAGTACTTC. It specifies CATQGGPEQYF.

In this sample, this clonotype turned up many times. The chain links TRBV20-1 to TRBJ2-7; unclear D gene. The CDR3 has 12 residues. V lost 1 base and J lost 4, with 8 bases in between. The germline CDR1 and CDR2 sequences are DFQATT and SNEGSKA (reference sequence). CDR3 sequence: CSARALRYEQYF. In nucleotides, the CDR3 is TGCAGTGCTAGAGCTTTAAGATACGAGCAGTACTTC.

The sample holds many counts of this clonotype. This chain joins TRBV6-1 and TRBJ2-5, with D tentatively TRBD1 or TRBD2 (5 bases each). This CDR3 is 15 amino acids long. CDR1 is MNHNS and CDR2 is SASEGT in the germline V gene. V was clipped by 5 bases and J by 1 base, with 14 bases between them. The CDR3 loop reads CASSTGTVAQETQYF. The CDR3 bases are TGTGCCAGCAGTACCGGGACCGTCGCCCAAGAGACCCAGTACTTC.

This clonotype was seen a few times. The chain combines TRBV7-2 with TRBJ1-1, with D perhaps matching TRBD1 (5 bases). CDR3 length: 13 residues. Germline V lookup: CDR1 SGHTA, CDR2 FQGNSA. The V gene lost 1 base and the J gene lost 7 bases, with 10 bases spanning the gap. CDR3 nucleotide sequence: TGTGCCAGCAGCTTAGATCGGGGCATTGAAGCTTTCTTT. Protein product: CASSLDRGIEAFF.

This clonotype occurred a few times. The chain couples TRBV28 to TRBJ2-1; TRBD1 matches 7 bases. The V and J ends lost 5 bases and 4 bases, in that order; junction bases with no gene match: 8. This CDR3 comprises 15 residues. Germline V gene lookup returns CDR1 MDHEN and CDR2 SYDVKM. CDR3 nucleotide sequence: TGTGCCAGCAGTAGCAGGGACAGCAAATACAATGAGCAGTTCTTC. It yields the protein CASSSRDSKYNEQFF.

The V call is TRBV12-3 or TRBV12-4, the J call TRBJ2-1; 8 nucleotides agree with TRBD2. V shed 0 bases, J shed 8 bases, and the junction held 12 bases outside the gene matches. The CDR3 spans 17 residues. CDR3 DNA: TGTGCCAGCAGTTTAGCTTTTGGCGGGAGGAGGGTCGATGAGCAGTTCTTC. Translation gives CASSLAFGGRRVDEQFF.

The chain joins TRBV7-9 to TRBJ2-7, with 11 bases that match TRBD2. The CDR3 loop spans 18 amino acids. The V gene end was trimmed by 4 bases and the J gene end by 2 bases; junction bases not matched to a gene: 13. Germline V gene lookup returns CDR1 SEHNR and CDR2 FQNEAQ (reference sequence). The DNA of the CDR3 is TGTGCCAGCAGCTCCGAGGGGCTAGCGGGAGGCCGAACCTACGAGCAGTACTTC. It is translated as CASSSEGLAGGRTYEQYF.

This clonotype has only a few counts. The gene calls are TRBV27 and TRBJ2-3; perhaps TRBD1 as D (6 bases). The germline V and J ends were trimmed by 6 bases and 10 bases, with 11 bases remaining between them. This CDR3 contains 11 residues. Germline V CDR1 and CDR2: MNHEY, SMNVEV (reference sequence). This CDR3 is CASRWGLAQYF. CDR3 DNA sequence: TGTGCCAGCAGGTGGGGGCTGGCGCAGTATTTT.

The chain employs TRBV6-2 or TRBV6-3 and TRBJ2-1, with a weak D call TRBD2 (6 bases). The CDR3 runs to 15 residues. The V gene lost 5 bases and the J gene lost 0 bases, with 11 bases spanning the gap. The germline V gene encodes CDR1 MNHEY and CDR2 SVGEGT. CDR3 protein: CASSVRRGSYNEQFF. The CDR3 region has the DNA TGTGCCAGCAGTGTGCGGCGGGGCTCCTACAATGAGCAGTTCTTC.

The table lists this clonotype with a few counts. Germline is not matched at one junction end, which may reflect a read error. V usage is TRBV11-2 and J usage is TRBJ2-1; D gene unclear. Germline values: CDR1 SGHAT, CDR2 FQNNGV. This CDR3 has 14 amino acids. CDR3 residues: CVSSLDGVNNEQFF. The CDR3 DNA follows: TGTGTCAGCAGCTTAGATGGGGTCAACAATGAGCAGTTCTTC. Together with reference TRBV11-2 and TRBJ2-1, the CDR3 gives the full variable domain: EAGVAQSPRYKIIEKRQSVAFWCNPISGHATLYWYQQILGQGPKLLIQFQNNGVVDDSQLPKDRFSAERLKGVDSTLKIQPAKLEDSAVYLCVSSLDGVNNEQFFGPGTRLTVL.

This clonotype was seen a handful of times. The chain is built from TRBV9 and TRBJ2-2; 8 nucleotides line up with TRBD2. J gave up 1 base and V 1 base, and 3 bases lay outside the gene matches. CDR1 and CDR2 (germline): SGDLS, YYNGEE. This CDR3 has 16 amino acids. CDR3 nucleotides: TGTGCCAGCAGCGTACGCGGGGGGCTGAACACCGGGGAGCTGTTTTTT. Amino acid sequence: CASSVRGGLNTGELFF.

The sample holds one count of this clonotype. The chain joins TRBV4-2 to TRBJ2-1; 7 bases are a match to TRBD2. The CDR3 extends over 16 amino acids. The V and J ends lost 0 bases and 3 bases, in that order; junction bases with no gene match: 5. Germline V gives CDR1 LGHNA, CDR2 YNFKEQ. The chain's CDR3 is CASSQEGAGIYNEQFF. The CDR3 DNA sequence: TGTGCCAGCAGCCAAGAGGGAGCGGGGATCTACAATGAGCAGTTCTTC.

Turning to this clonotype: Since a much larger clone is just one base distant, this may be a read error. V usage is TRBV27 and J usage is TRBJ2-1; 9 nucleotides align to TRBD2. The CDR3 spans 15 residues. Germline V CDR1 and CDR2: MNHEY, SMNVEV (reference sequence). The V segment lost 7 bases and the J segment 0 bases; nucleotides outside the gene matches: 4. CDR3 DNA: TGTGCCAGCAAGCTAGCGGGGAGCTCCTACAATGAGCAGTTCTTC. Residues: CASKLAGSSYNEQFF.